These 23 T cell receptor beta chains originate from one sample sequenced in a study of blood T cells in healthy people across ages. The second PCR ran about 6 to 11 cycles with a sample-barcoded 5' primer and J-beta primers. TCRdb reprocessed the 5' RACE reads via MiXCR and lists one record per CDR3 protein. The sample contains over 600,000 distinct CDR3 sequences, roughly 56% of which appear only once. The specimen was blood. These TCRs come from a middle-aged man in good health.

The J gene is TRBJ1-1, the V gene TRBV6-5; D might be TRBD1 (5 bases). This CDR3 region has 14 residues. Germline loops: CDR1 MNHEY, CDR2 SVGAGI. V lost 3 bases and J 5 bases, leaving 13 bases between the germline ends. The CDR3: CASSYAGRDTEAFF. Written as DNA, the CDR3 is TGTGCCAGCAGTTATGCGGGGCGAGATACTGAAGCTTTCTTT.

This clonotype was seen only a few times. J is TRBJ2-7 and V is TRBV20-1; the D call may be TRBD1 or TRBD2 (5 bases each). The CDR3 runs to 13 residues. The V end lost 5 bases, the J end lost 5 bases, and 16 bases lay between the germline ends. Germline V lookup: CDR1 DFQATT, CDR2 SNEGSKA (reference sequence). The CDR3 here is CSAGGPLVHEQYF. The CDR3 nucleotides are TGCAGTGCTGGGGGACCACTCGTGCACGAGCAGTACTTC.

The rearrangement links TRBV20-1 to TRBJ2-7; D may be TRBD2 (6 bases). This CDR3 region has 15 residues. In germline, CDR1 is DFQATT, CDR2 SNEGSKA (reference sequence). V was pared by 4 bases and J by 0 bases, with 16 bases between. The CDR3 here is CSAKDAGLGSYEQYF. The CDR3 DNA is TGCAGTGCTAAAGACGCGGGACTCGGCTCCTACGAGCAGTACTTC.

The V gene is TRBV12-5, the J gene TRBJ2-4; 9 nucleotides agree with TRBD2. The last part of the DNA fits TRBJ2-7 better; the J call may be wrong. This CDR3 comprises 22 residues. Germline-derived CDR1 and CDR2 are LGHNT and FRNRAP. In DNA form, the CDR3 reads TGTGCTAGTGGTTTGCAGTTGAAGGGGCGGGAGGGCCCGTTTTCCAACTTCTACGAGCAGTACTTC. Translating it yields CASGLQLKGREGPFSNFYEQYF.

This clonotype occurred a few times. The rearrangement joins TRBV4-3 to TRBJ2-1; 11 nucleotides match TRBD2. The CDR3 extends over 21 amino acids. Germline values: CDR1 LGHNA, CDR2 YSLEER. V lost 1 base and J lost 6; bases outside the gene matches: 20. The CDR3 reads CASSQGVIWSLGLAEVNEQFF. The CDR3 DNA reads TGCGCCAGCAGCCAAGGGGTTATCTGGTCCTTGGGACTAGCGGAGGTCAATGAGCAGTTCTTC.

The chain links TRBV5-4 to TRBJ2-7; 7 nucleotides agree with TRBD1. V lost 4 bases and J lost 9; bases outside the gene matches: 7. Germline CDR1 and CDR2: SGHNT and YYREEE (reference sequence). The CDR3 has 12 amino acids. CDR3 DNA sequence: TGTGCCAGCAGCGTCCCGGGACAGTTGCAGTACTTC. This translates into CASSVPGQLQYF.

This sequence joins TRBV6-5 and TRBJ2-7, with TRBD2 matching 11 bases. Germline V gene lookup returns CDR1 MNHEY and CDR2 SVGAGI. Losses at the gene ends were 6 bases for V and 4 bases for J; bases not matched to a gene: 8. The CDR3 has 15 residues. The CDR3 DNA follows: TGTGCCAGCAGCCATAGACTAGCGGGAATTTACGAGCAGTACTTC. Translated, it gives CASSHRLAGIYEQYF.

The V and J genes are TRBV6-5 and TRBJ2-2; weak D call: TRBD1 (6 bases). CDR3 size: 15 residues. Trimming left V 6 bases short and J 0 bases short, with 11 bases between. Germline V gene data show CDR1 as MNHEY and CDR2 as SVGAGI. The CDR3, as DNA: TGTGCCAGCAGCCGACAGGCCGCGAACACCGGGGAGCTGTTTTTT. Translation: CASSRQAANTGELFF.

The gene calls are TRBV5-1 and TRBJ1-5, with TRBD1 matching 8 bases. This CDR3 is built from 15 residues. The V and J ends lost 4 bases and 5 bases, in that order; junction bases with no gene match: 8. Per the germline V gene, CDR1 is SGHRS and CDR2 is YFSETQ. CDR3 bases: TGCGCCAGCAGCCTCAGGGGGCAAGGAGATCAGCCCCAGCATTTT. Translated, it gives CASSLRGQGDQPQHF. The full variable domain, completed using reference TRBV5-1 and TRBJ1-5, is KAGVTQTPRYLIKTRGQQVTLSCSPISGHRSVSWYQQTPGQGLQFLFEYFSETQRNKGNFPGRFSGRQFSNSRSEMNVSTLELGDSALYLCASSLRGQGDQPQHFGDGTRLSIL.

The chain links TRBV13 to TRBJ2-7; 7 bases line up with TRBD2. Germline CDR1 is PRHDT and CDR2 is FYEKMQ (reference sequence). J lost 4 bases, V lost 5 bases, and 8 bases had no gene match. The CDR3 sequence is 14 residues long. The CDR3 loop reads CASSGREFTYEQYF. CDR3 bases: TGTGCCAGCAGCGGGCGGGAGTTTACGTACGAGCAGTACTTC.

The genes are TRBV20-1 and TRBJ2-1; 7 nucleotides line up with TRBD1. The CDR3 covers 13 residues. Germline V gene lookup returns CDR1 DFQATT and CDR2 SNEGSKA (reference sequence). CDR3 in amino acids: CSGNRGSYNEQFF. The CDR3 DNA reads as TGCAGCGGAAACAGGGGATCCTACAATGAGCAGTTCTTC.

The V call is TRBV29-1, the J call TRBJ2-7, with TRBD1 identical over 9 bases. The CDR3 covers 14 residues. The germline V gene encodes CDR1 SQVTM and CDR2 ANQGSEA. V lost 5 bases, J lost 1 base, and 6 bases stayed unmatched. In nucleotides, the CDR3 is TGCAGCGTTTGTCGGGACAGGGATTCCTACGAGCAGTACTTC. The encoded protein is CSVCRDRDSYEQYF.

The chain uses TRBV20-1 and TRBJ2-5; D is possibly TRBD2 (5 bases). The length of the CDR3 is 14 residues. V was clipped by 3 bases and J by 4 bases, with 15 bases between them. Germline V gene lookup returns CDR1 DFQATT and CDR2 SNEGSKA (reference sequence). CDR3 sequence: CSARAQAAGETQYF. CDR3 nucleotides: TGCAGTGCTAGGGCCCAGGCGGCGGGAGAGACCCAGTACTTC.

The J gene is TRBJ2-6, the V gene TRBV6-1, with 7 bases aligning to TRBD1. This CDR3 has 14 amino acids. CDR1 MNHNS and CDR2 SASEGT come from the germline V gene. The trim removed 7 bases at V and 2 bases at J, leaving 2 bases unmatched. As DNA, the CDR3 is TGTGCCAGCAAGACAGGGCCTGGGGCCAACGTCCTGACTTTC. Its protein is CASKTGPGANVLTF.

The chain has TRBV30 and TRBJ1-2; D is ambiguous. This CDR3 is 13 amino acids long. Trimming took 0 bases from V and 5 from J, leaving 10 bases between them. Germline V gene data show CDR1 as GTSNPN and CDR2 as SVGIG (reference sequence). The CDR3 bases are TGTGCCTGGAGTGTAATACAGCTTTATGGCTACACCTTC. It codes for CAWSVIQLYGYTF. Variable domain in full (rest from reference TRBV30 and TRBJ1-2): SQTIHQWPATLVQPVGSPLSLECTVEGTSNPNLYWYRQAAGRGLQLLFYSVGIGQISSEVPQNLSASRPQDRQFILSSKKLLLSDSGFYLCAWSVIQLYGYTFGSGTRLTVV.

In DNA, the CDR3 is TGTGCCTCCGGGACAGGGGGCTACAATGAGCAGTTCTTC. It encodes CASGTGGYNEQFF. V and J are TRBV10-3 and TRBJ2-1; TRBD1 matches 11 bases. J was trimmed by 3 bases and V by 11 bases; bases with no gene match: 3. There are 13 residues in the CDR3. Per germline, CDR1 ENHRY and CDR2 SYGVKD.

The CDR3 here is CSVDTSGGETQYF. For the CDR3, the DNA is TGCAGCGTTGATACTAGCGGGGGTGAGACCCAGTACTTC. The J gene is TRBJ2-5, the V gene TRBV29-1; 11 bases line up with TRBD2. Germline values: CDR1 SQVTM, CDR2 ANQGSEA. This CDR3 is built from 13 residues. The junction had 2 bases not matched to a gene; V was cut back by 3 bases and J by 5 bases.

CDR3 in amino acids: CASTHGQGDTGELFF. The CDR3 nucleotides are TGTGCCAGCACCCATGGACAGGGAGACACCGGGGAGCTGTTTTTT. This rearrangement joins TRBV11-3 to TRBJ2-2, with 8 bases aligning to TRBD1. This CDR3 has 15 residues. The germline V gene has CDR1 SGHNT and CDR2 YENEEA. V was clipped by 7 bases and J by 3 bases; unmatched bases: 7. Full variable domain (rest looked up from reference TRBV11-3 and TRBJ2-2): EAGVVQSPRYKIIEKKQPVAFWCNPISGHNTLYWYLQNLGQGPELLIRYENEEAVDDSQLPKDRFSAERLKGVDSTLKIQPAELGDSAVYLCASTHGQGDTGELFFGEGSRLTVL.

The chain carries TRBV14 and TRBJ2-5; D is unclear. Germline assignment: CDR1 SGHDN and CDR2 FVKESK. Trimming took 3 bases from V and 4 from J, leaving 12 bases between them. The CDR3 covers 14 residues. The DNA of the CDR3 is TGTGCCAGCAGCCAGGGCCCGTCCCGAGAGACCCAGTACTTC. It is translated as CASSQGPSRETQYF.

This clonotype has more than one count but fewer than ten. The chain joins TRBV6-2 or TRBV6-3 to TRBJ1-2; D is uncertain. V lost 8 bases and J 4 bases, leaving 14 bases between the germline ends. Germline CDR1 and CDR2: MNHEY and SVGEGT. The CDR3 runs 13 residues. For the CDR3, the DNA is TGTGCCAGCGAAAAATTGGACTCCTATGGCTACACCTTC. This gives the protein CASEKLDSYGYTF.

In this sample, this clonotype turned up once. The chain recombines TRBV7-9 with TRBJ2-7; 8 bases map to TRBD2. With 8 bases clipped from V and 1 base from J, the junction kept 16 bases outside the gene matches. Germline CDR1 and CDR2: SEHNR and FQNEAQ (reference sequence). There are 17 residues in the CDR3. The CDR3 sequence is CASGSTHSGMVSYEQYF. CDR3 in DNA: TGTGCCAGCGGCAGTACACATAGCGGGATGGTATCCTACGAGCAGTACTTC.

The sample holds a few counts of this clonotype. The genes are TRBV10-3 and TRBJ2-7; D is undetermined. Germline assignment: CDR1 ENHRY and CDR2 SYGVKD. The CDR3 is 13 amino acids. V lost 2 bases to trimming and J lost 3 bases, with 8 bases between them. The CDR3: CAISEERHYEQYF. The CDR3 bases are TGTGCCATCAGTGAGGAGAGGCACTACGAGCAGTACTTC.

The chain is built from TRBV7-9 and TRBJ2-6, with 13 bases lining up with TRBD2. This CDR3 is 20 amino acids long. After removal of 5 bases from V and 0 bases from J, the junction contained 10 bases not matched to a gene. Per germline, CDR1 SEHNR and CDR2 FQNEAQ (reference sequence). Here the CDR3 reads CASSQSGLAGVSSGANVLTF. DNA for the CDR3: TGTGCCAGCAGCCAATCCGGACTAGCGGGGGTCAGCTCTGGGGCCAACGTCCTGACTTTC.